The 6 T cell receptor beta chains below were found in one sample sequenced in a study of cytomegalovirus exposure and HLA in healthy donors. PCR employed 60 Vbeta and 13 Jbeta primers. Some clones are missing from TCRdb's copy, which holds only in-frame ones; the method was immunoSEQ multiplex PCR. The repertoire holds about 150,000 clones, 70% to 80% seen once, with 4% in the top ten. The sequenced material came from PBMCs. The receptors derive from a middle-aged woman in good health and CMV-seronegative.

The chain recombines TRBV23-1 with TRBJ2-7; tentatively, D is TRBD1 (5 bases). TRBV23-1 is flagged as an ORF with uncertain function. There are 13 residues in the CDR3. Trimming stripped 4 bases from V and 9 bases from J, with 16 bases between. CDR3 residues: CASSPIQGTGQYF. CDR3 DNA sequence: TGCGCCAGCAGTCCGATTCAGGGAACAGGGCAGTACTTC.

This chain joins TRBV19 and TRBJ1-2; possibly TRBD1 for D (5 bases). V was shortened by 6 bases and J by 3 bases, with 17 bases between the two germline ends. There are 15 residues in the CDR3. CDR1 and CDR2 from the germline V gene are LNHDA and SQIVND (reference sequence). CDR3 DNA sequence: TGTGCCAGTAGCCCCTCGGGGGACCAAGACTATGGCTACACCTTC. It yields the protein CASSPSGDQDYGYTF.

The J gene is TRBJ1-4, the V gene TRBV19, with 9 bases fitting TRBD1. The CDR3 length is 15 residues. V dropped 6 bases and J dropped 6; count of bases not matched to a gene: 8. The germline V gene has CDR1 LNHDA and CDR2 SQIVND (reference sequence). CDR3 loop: CASSPGQGGYEKLFF. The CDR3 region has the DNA TGTGCCAGTAGCCCGGGACAGGGTGGGTATGAAAAACTGTTTTTT.

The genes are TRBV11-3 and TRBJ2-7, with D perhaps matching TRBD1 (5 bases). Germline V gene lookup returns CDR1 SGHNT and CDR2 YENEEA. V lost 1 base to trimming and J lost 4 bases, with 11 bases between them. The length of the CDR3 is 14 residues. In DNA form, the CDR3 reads TGTGCCAGCAGCTTAGGGGCAGGGAAATACGAGCAGTACTTC. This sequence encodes CASSLGAGKYEQYF.

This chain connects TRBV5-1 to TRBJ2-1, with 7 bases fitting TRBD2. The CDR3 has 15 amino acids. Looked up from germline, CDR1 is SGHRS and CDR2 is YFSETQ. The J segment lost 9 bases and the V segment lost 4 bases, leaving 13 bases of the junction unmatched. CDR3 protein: CASSNPGLTGSEQFF. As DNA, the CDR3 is TGCGCCAGCAGCAACCCGGGACTAACTGGGAGTGAGCAGTTCTTC.

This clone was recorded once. CDR3 in amino acids: CASSLVGDEQFF. The DNA for the CDR3 is TGTGCCAGCAGCTTAGTAGGGGATGAGCAGTTCTTC. The chain combines TRBV7-8 with TRBJ2-1; tentative D call: TRBD1 (5 bases). This CDR3 has 12 residues. V was cut by 1 base and J by 8 bases, with 6 bases left in between. Germline CDR1 reads SGHVS; CDR2 reads FQNEAQ. Variable domain in full (rest from reference TRBV7-8 and TRBJ2-1): GAGVSQSPRYKVAKRGQDVALRCDPISGHVSLFWYQQALGQGPEFLTYFQNEAQLDKSGLPSDRFFAERPEGSVSTLKIQRTQQEDSAVYLCASSLVGDEQFFGPGTRLTVL.